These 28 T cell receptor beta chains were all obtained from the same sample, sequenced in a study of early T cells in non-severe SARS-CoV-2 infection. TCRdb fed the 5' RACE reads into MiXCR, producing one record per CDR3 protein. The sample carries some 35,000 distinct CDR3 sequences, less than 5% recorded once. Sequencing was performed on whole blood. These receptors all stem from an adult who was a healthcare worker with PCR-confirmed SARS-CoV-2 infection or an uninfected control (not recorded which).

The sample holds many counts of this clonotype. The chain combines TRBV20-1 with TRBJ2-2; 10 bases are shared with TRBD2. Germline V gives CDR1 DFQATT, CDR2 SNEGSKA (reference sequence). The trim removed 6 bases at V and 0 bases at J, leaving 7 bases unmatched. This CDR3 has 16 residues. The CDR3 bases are TGCAGTGCCAATCGAGCGGGAGGGCCGAACACCGGGGAGCTGTTTTTT. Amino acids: CSANRAGGPNTGELFF.

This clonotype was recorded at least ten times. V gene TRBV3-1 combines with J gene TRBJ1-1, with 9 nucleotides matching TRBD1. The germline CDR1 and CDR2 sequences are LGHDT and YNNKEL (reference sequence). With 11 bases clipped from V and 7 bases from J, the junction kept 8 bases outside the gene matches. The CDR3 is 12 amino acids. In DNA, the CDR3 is TGTGCCCCGGGACAGGGATTTGTTGAAGCTTTCTTT. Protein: CAPGQGFVEAFF.

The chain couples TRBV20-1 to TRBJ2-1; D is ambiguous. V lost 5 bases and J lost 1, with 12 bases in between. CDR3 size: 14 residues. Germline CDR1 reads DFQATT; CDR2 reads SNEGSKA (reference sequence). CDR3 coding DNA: TGCAGTGCTCCCTTGGACGAGTCCTACAATGAGCAGTTCTTC. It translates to CSAPLDESYNEQFF.

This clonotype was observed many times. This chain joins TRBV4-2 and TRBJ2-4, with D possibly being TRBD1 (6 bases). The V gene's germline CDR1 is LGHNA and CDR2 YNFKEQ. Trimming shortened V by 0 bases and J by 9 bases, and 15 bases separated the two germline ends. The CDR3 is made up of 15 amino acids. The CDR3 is CASSQELELQGIQYF. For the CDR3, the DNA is TGTGCCAGCAGCCAAGAGTTAGAGCTACAGGGCATTCAGTACTTC.

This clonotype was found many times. The CDR3 loop is CASSSGDFGDADTQYF. The DNA for the CDR3 is TGTGCCAGCAGCTCGGGCGACTTCGGGGACGCAGATACGCAGTATTTT. The chain combines TRBV7-9 with TRBJ2-3; D could derive from TRBD1 or TRBD2 (5 bases each). The CDR3 has 16 amino acids. V was trimmed by 4 bases and J by 4 bases, leaving 18 bases between them. Germline CDR1 is SEHNR and CDR2 is FQNEAQ (reference sequence).

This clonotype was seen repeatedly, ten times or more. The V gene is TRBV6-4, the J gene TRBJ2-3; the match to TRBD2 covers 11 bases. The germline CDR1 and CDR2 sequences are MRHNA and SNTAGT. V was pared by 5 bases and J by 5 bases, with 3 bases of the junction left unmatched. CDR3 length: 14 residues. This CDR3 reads CASSRGTSGDTQYF. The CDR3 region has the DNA TGTGCCAGCAGTAGGGGGACTAGCGGAGATACGCAGTATTTT.

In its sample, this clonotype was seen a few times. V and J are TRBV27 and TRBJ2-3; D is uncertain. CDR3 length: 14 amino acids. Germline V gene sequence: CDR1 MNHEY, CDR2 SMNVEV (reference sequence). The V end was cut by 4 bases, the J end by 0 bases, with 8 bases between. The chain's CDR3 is CASSSSDSTDTQYF. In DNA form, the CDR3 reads TGTGCCAGCAGTTCCTCGGATAGCACAGATACGCAGTATTTT.

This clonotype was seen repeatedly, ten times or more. CDR3 sequence reads: CASSLGYTYYGYTF. The CDR3 coding sequence is TGTGCCAGCAGCTTAGGGTACACCTACTATGGCTACACCTTC. J is TRBJ1-2 and V is TRBV7-2; D call uncertain. Trimming removed 1 base from V and 3 bases from J, with 9 bases in between. Germline V CDR1 and CDR2: SGHTA, FQGNSA. The CDR3 length is 14 residues. The whole variable domain, filled in from reference TRBV7-2 and TRBJ1-2, reads GAGVSQSPSNKVTEKGKDVELRCDPISGHTALYWYRQSLGQGLEFLIYFQGNSAPDKSGLPSDRFSAERTGGSVSTLTIQRTQQEDSAVYLCASSLGYTYYGYTFGSGTRLTVV.

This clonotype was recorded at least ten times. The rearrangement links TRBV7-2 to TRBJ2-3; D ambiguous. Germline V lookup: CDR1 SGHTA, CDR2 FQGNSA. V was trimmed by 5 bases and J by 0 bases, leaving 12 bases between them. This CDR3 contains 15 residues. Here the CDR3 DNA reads TGTGCCAGCAGCCTTTTAAGTCGAAGCACAGATACGCAGTATTTT. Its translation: CASSLLSRSTDTQYF.

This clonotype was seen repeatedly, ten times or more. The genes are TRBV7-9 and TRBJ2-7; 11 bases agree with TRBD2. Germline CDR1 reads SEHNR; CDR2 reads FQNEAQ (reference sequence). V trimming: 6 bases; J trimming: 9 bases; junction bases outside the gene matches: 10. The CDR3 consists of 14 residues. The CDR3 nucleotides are TGTGCCAGCAGTTTACTAGCGGGAGAAGATGGGCAGTACGTC. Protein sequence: CASSLLAGEDGQYV.

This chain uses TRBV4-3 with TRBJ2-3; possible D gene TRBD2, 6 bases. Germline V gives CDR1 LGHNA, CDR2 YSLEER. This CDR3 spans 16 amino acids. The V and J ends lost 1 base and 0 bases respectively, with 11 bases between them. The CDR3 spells CASSQGLGSSTDTQYF. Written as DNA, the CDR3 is TGCGCCAGCAGCCAAGGACTAGGATCTAGCACAGATACGCAGTATTTT.

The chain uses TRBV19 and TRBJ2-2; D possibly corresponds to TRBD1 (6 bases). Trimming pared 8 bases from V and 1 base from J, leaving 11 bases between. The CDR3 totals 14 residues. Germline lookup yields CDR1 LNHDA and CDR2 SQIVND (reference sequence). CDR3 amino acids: CASQQGGNTGELFF. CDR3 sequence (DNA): TGTGCCAGTCAACAGGGTGGGAACACCGGGGAGCTGTTTTTT.

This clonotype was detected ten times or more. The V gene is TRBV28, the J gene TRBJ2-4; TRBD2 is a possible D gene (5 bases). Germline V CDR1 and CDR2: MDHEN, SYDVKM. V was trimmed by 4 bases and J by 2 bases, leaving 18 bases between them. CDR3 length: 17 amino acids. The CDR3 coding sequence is TGTGCCAGCAGTTCAAGACTAACTAATAGCCCCAAAAACATTCAGTACTTC. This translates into CASSSRLTNSPKNIQYF.

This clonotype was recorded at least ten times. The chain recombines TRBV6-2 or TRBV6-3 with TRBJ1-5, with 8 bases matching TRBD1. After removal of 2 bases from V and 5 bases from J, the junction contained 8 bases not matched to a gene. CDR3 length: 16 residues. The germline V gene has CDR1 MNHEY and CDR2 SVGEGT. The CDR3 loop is CASSYIRTGPYQPQHF. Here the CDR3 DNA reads TGTGCCAGCAGTTACATTCGGACAGGGCCGTATCAGCCCCAGCATTTT.

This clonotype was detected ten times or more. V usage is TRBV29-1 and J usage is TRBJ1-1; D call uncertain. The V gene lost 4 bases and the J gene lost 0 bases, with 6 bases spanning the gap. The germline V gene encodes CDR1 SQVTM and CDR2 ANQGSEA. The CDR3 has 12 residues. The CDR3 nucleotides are TGCAGCGTTGCCGGGGTGAACACTGAAGCTTTCTTT. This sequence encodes CSVAGVNTEAFF.

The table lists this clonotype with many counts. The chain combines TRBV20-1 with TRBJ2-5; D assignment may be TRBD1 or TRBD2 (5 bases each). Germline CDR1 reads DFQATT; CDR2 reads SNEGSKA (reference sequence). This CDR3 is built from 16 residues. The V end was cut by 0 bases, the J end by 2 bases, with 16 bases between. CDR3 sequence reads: CSARDRKEGIQETQYF. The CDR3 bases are TGCAGTGCTAGAGACAGGAAAGAGGGGATTCAAGAGACCCAGTACTTC.

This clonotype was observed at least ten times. Here the CDR3 reads CASSPGHTQETQYF. The CDR3 DNA reads as TGTGCCAGCTCTCCAGGGCACACCCAAGAGACCCAGTACTTC. The rearrangement uses TRBV18 and TRBJ2-5; D is possibly TRBD1 (5 bases). The CDR3 length is 14 residues. Germline CDR1 is KGHSH and CDR2 is LQKENI. V gave up 6 bases and J gave up 1 base, with 12 bases separating them.

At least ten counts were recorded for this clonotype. The CDR3 region has the DNA TGCAGTGTTCACCTCGTCCTACGCGGACGAAACAATGAGCAGTTCTTC. It codes for CSVHLVLRGRNNEQFF. The chain links TRBV20-1 to TRBJ2-1; unclear D gene. The CDR3 totals 16 residues. V lost 7 bases and J lost 5, with 24 bases in between. CDR1 is DFQATT, CDR2 SNEGSKA, per germline (reference sequence).

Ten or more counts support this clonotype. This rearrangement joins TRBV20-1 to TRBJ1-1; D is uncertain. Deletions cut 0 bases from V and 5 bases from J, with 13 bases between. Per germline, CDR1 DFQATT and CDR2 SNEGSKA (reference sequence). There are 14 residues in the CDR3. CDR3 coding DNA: TGCAGTGCTAGAGAGGCAGGATTAGGGACTGAAGCTTTCTTT. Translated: CSAREAGLGTEAFF.

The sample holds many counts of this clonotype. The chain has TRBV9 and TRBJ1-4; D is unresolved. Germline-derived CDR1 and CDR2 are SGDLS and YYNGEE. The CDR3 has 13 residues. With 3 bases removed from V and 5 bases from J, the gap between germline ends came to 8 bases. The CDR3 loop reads CASSGGLNEKLFF. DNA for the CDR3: TGTGCCAGCAGCGGCGGACTCAATGAAAAACTGTTTTTT.

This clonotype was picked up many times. The CDR3 DNA reads TGTGCCAGTATAAGTTGGCAGCTCGGCCCGAAAGCTTTCTTT. Translated: CASISWQLGPKAFF. The gene calls are TRBV19 and TRBJ1-1; D is uncertain. Trimming stripped 7 bases from V and 9 bases from J, with 21 bases between. This CDR3 is 14 amino acids long. Germline CDR1 reads LNHDA; CDR2 reads SQIVND (reference sequence).

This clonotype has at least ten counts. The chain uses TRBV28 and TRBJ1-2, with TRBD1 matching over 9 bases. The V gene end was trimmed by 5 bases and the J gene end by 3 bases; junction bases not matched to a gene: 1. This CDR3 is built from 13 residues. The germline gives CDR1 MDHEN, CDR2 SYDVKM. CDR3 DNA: TGTGCCAGCAGTCGGACAGGGGACTATGGCTACACCTTC. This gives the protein CASSRTGDYGYTF.

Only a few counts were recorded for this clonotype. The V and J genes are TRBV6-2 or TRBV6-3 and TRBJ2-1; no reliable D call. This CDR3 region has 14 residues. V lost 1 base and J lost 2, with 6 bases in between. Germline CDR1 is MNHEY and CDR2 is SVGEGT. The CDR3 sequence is CASSYFDTYNEQFF. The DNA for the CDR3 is TGTGCCAGCAGTTACTTTGACACCTACAATGAGCAGTTCTTC.

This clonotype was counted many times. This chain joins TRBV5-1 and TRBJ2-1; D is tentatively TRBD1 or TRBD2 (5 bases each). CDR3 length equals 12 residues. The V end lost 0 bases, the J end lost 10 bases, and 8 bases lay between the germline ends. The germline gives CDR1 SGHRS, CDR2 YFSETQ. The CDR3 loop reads CASSLAEGEQFF. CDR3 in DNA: TGCGCCAGCAGCTTGGCCGAGGGGGAGCAGTTCTTC. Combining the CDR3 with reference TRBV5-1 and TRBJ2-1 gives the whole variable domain KAGVTQTPRYLIKTRGQQVTLSCSPISGHRSVSWYQQTPGQGLQFLFEYFSETQRNKGNFPGRFSGRQFSNSRSEMNVSTLELGDSALYLCASSLAEGEQFFGPGTRLTVL.

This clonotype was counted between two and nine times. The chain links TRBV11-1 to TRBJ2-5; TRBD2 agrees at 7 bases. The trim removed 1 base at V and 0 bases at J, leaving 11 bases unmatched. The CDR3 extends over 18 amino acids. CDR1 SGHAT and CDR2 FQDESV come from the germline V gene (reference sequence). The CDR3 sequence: CASSLEVRQAGYQETQYF. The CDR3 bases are TGTGCCAGCAGCTTAGAAGTAAGACAAGCGGGGTACCAAGAGACCCAGTACTTC.

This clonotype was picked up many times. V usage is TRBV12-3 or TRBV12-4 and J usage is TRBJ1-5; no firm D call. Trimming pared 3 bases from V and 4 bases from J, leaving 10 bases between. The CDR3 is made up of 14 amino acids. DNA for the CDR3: TGTGCCAGCAGTTTCGAAGGGTATAATCAGCCCCAGCATTTT. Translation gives CASSFEGYNQPQHF.

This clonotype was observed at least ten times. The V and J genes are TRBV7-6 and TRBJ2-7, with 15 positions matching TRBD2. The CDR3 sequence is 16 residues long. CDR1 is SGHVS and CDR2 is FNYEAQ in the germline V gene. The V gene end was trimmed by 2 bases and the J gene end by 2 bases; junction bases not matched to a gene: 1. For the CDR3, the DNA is TGTGCCAGCAGCTTAAGGACTAGCGGGAGGGCCTACGAGCAGTACTTC. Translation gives CASSLRTSGRAYEQYF.

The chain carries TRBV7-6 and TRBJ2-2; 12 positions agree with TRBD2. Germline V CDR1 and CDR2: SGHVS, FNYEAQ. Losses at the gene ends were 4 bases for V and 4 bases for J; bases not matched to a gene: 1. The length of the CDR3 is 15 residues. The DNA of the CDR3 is TGTGCCAGCAGCTGGGGACTAGCGGGCACCGGGGAGCTGTTTTTT. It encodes CASSWGLAGTGELFF. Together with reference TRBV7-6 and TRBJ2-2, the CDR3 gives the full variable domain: GAGVSQSPRYKVTKRGQDVALRCDPISGHVSLYWYRQALGQGPEFLTYFNYEAQQDKSGLPNDRFSAERPEGSISTLTIQRTEQRDSAMYRCASSWGLAGTGELFFGEGSRLTVL.